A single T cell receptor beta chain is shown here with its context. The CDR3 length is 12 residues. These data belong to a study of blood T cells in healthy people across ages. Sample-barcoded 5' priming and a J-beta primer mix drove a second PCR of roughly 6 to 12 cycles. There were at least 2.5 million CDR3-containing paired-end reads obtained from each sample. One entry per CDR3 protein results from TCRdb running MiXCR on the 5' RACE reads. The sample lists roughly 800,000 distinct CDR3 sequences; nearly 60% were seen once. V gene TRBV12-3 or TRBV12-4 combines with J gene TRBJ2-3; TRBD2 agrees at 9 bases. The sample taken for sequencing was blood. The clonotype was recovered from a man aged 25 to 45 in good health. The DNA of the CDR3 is TGTGCTATAGCGGGAGAGGCAGATACGCAGTATTTT. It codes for CAIAGEADTQYF.